A selection of T cell receptor beta chains follows, all from one sample in a study of blood T cell repertoires in COVID-19. Profiling relied on immunoSEQ multiplex PCR, and the TCRdb table lists in-frame clones only, not all of them. The repertoire holds roughly 260,000 clones, with more than 85% as singletons. Sequences were obtained from peripheral blood. These receptors originate from a person aged 18-35 years with COVID-19, enrolled during active disease. The CDR3 runs from the conserved cysteine through the conserved F or W. The D gene is left open where the match is weak. Part of the rows lack a size; the others show once, few, many or a class for expanded clones.

few,TRBD1,TRBV6-5,TRBJ2-7,CASSYSGQGYEQYF,TGTGCCAGCAGTTATAGCGGACAGGGATACGAGCAGTACTTC
.,.,TRBV7-8,TRBJ2-5,CASSLGGAVRETQYF,TGTGCCAGCAGCTTAGGCGGGGCCGTCAGAGAGACCCAGTACTTC
once,.,TRBV5-4,TRBJ2-3,CASSFGISGRTDTQYF,TGTGCCAGCAGCTTCGGGATCAGCGGACGCACAGATACGCAGTATTTT
.,.,TRBV3-1/TRBV3-2,TRBJ2-1,CASSPGDPRYNEQFF,TGTGCCAGCAGCCCGGGGGACCCGCGCTACAATGAGCAGTTCTTC
.,.,TRBV30,TRBJ1-1,CAWTAGSWNTEAFF,TGTGCCTGGACTGCCGGGTCCTGGAACACTGAAGCTTTCTTT
.,.,TRBV10-3,TRBJ2-1,CAISDRDTDSYNEQFF,TGTGCCATCAGTGATCGGGACACCGACTCCTACAATGAGCAGTTCTTC
.,.,TRBV14,TRBJ1-2,CASSKAGNVGGYTF,TGTGCCAGCAGCAAGGCGGGGAATGTCGGTGGCTACACCTTC
.,TRBD1,TRBV19,TRBJ2-6,CATSRQGISSGANVLTF,TGTGCCACCTCCAGACAGGGGATTAGCTCTGGGGCCAACGTCCTGACTTTC
.,.,TRBV19,TRBJ1-1,CASKAWGGLDTEAFF,TGTGCCAGTAAGGCTTGGGGGGGGCTGGACACTGAAGCTTTCTTT
once,.,TRBV12-5,TRBJ1-3,CASGLVPGPGNTIYF,TGTGCTAGTGGTTTGGTACCAGGGCCTGGAAACACCATATATTTT
.,TRBD2,TRBV4-1,TRBJ2-1,CASSQNLIGTRNEQFF,TGCGCCAGCAGCCAAAATCTCATCGGGACTAGGAATGAGCAGTTCTTC
.,.,TRBV5-1,TRBJ1-6,CASSLAGGGGGPLHF,TGCGCCAGCAGCTTGGCGGGGGGTGGAGGAGGACCCCTCCACTTT
.,.,TRBV6-1,TRBJ1-5,CASSEGRQYNQPQHF,TGTGCCAGCAGTGAAGGGCGGCAGTACAATCAGCCCCAGCATTTT
once,.,TRBV6-5,TRBJ2-2,CASSYDSANTGELFF,TGTGCCAGCAGTTACGACAGCGCGAACACCGGGGAGCTGTTTTTT
.,.,TRBV5-8,TRBJ1-5,CASSLGLLARNQPQHF,TGTGCCAGCTCCCTGGGACTCCTAGCGCGCAATCAGCCCCAGCATTTT
.,.,TRBV27,TRBJ1-6,CASSSAGLNSPLHF,TGTGCCAGCAGTTCGGCGGGATTAAATTCACCCCTCCACTTT
.,.,TRBV6-1,TRBJ2-3,CASSEAVAPSTDTQYF,TGTGCCAGCAGTGAGGCCGTAGCGCCTAGCACAGATACGCAGTATTTT
.,.,TRBV7-9,TRBJ2-7,CASSLAGTEQYF,TGTGCCAGCAGCTTAGCCGGTACGGAGCAGTACTTC
.,.,TRBV2,TRBJ2-2,CASREGATGELFF,TGTGCCAGTCGGGAGGGGGCAACTGGGGAGCTGTTTTTT
.,.,TRBV5-1,TRBJ2-2,CASSLGGTGELFF,TGCGCCAGCAGCTTGGGAGGCACCGGGGAGCTGTTTTTT
.,TRBD1,TRBV5-1,TRBJ2-1,CASSTGQGAINEQFF,TGCGCCAGCAGCACCGGACAGGGGGCCATCAATGAGCAGTTCTTC
.,.,TRBV11-2,TRBJ1-1,CASSLGGGGRGTEAFF,TGTGCCAGCAGCTTAGGCGGCGGGGGGCGAGGCACTGAAGCTTTCTTT
.,.,TRBV19,TRBJ2-2,CASISSRANTGELFF,TGTGCCAGTATATCCTCCAGGGCGAACACCGGGGAGCTGTTTTTT
.,.,TRBV7-2,TRBJ2-1,CASSPSARYNEQFF,TGTGCCAGCAGCCCTAGCGCCCGATACAATGAGCAGTTCTTC
.,TRBD2,TRBV5-5,TRBJ2-3,CASSSSGSGVDTQYF,TGTGCCAGCAGCTCTAGCGGGAGTGGGGTAGATACGCAGTATTTT
.,TRBD1,TRBV24-1,TRBJ2-5,CATSDQTGKKETQYF,TGTGCCACCAGTGATCAGACAGGGAAGAAGGAGACCCAGTACTTC
.,.,TRBV19,TRBJ1-5,CASRSDRNVNQPQHF,TGTGCCAGTAGGTCGGACAGAAACGTTAATCAGCCCCAGCATTTT
.,.,TRBV7-9,TRBJ1-1,CASSPPGTEAFF,TGTGCCAGCAGCCCCCCGGGCACTGAAGCTTTCTTT
.,TRBD1,TRBV6-5,TRBJ1-4,CASSTTGGREKLFF,TGTGCCAGCAGTACTACAGGGGGGCGTGAAAAACTGTTTTTT
once,TRBD1,TRBV6-2/TRBV6-3,TRBJ1-2,CASSWAPTGAQGHGYTF,TGTGCCAGCAGTTGGGCCCCGACAGGGGCGCAGGGTCATGGCTACACCTTC
.,.,TRBV24-1,TRBJ2-2,CATSGRGAGRTGELFF,TGTGCCACCAGTGGGAGGGGAGCGGGCCGGACCGGGGAGCTGTTTTTT
.,.,TRBV6-5,TRBJ1-1,CASSTATDLNTEAFF,TGTGCCAGCAGTACCGCAACAGACCTGAACACTGAAGCTTTCTTT
.,.,TRBV4-3,TRBJ2-1,CASSQVDGSSYNEQFF,TGCGCCAGCAGCCAAGTGGACGGGAGCTCCTACAATGAGCAGTTCTTC
.,.,TRBV6-5,TRBJ2-3,CAIADRERNTQYF,TGTGCCATCGCCGACAGAGAGAGGAATACGCAGTATTTT
once,.,TRBV4-1,TRBJ1-1,CASSRSPAGGQNTEAFF,TGCGCCAGCAGCCGTTCCCCCGCGGGGGGGCAGAACACTGAAGCTTTCTTT
.,TRBD2,TRBV5-1,TRBJ2-4,CASSLEGGSVDIQYF,TGCGCCAGCTCTCTTGAGGGCGGGAGTGTGGACATTCAGTACTTC
.,.,TRBV24-1,TRBJ2-7,CATSASGGYEQYF,TGTGCCACCAGTGCCTCCGGCGGCTACGAGCAGTACTTC
.,.,TRBV7-9,TRBJ1-4,CASSPDRYNEKLFF,TGTGCCAGCAGCCCTGACAGGTATAATGAAAAACTGTTTTTT
.,TRBD1,TRBV16,TRBJ2-1,CASSQFPQGDEQFF,TGTGCCAGCAGCCAATTTCCCCAGGGGGATGAGCAGTTCTTC
.,TRBD2,TRBV11-2,TRBJ2-1,CASSFSGLAGYNEQFF,TGTGCCAGCAGCTTTTCGGGATTAGCGGGGTACAATGAGCAGTTCTTC
once,TRBD2,TRBV28,TRBJ2-1,CASRPLTSGSSYNEQFF,TGTGCCAGCAGACCACTCACTAGCGGGAGCTCCTACAATGAGCAGTTCTTC